This entry lists 5 T cell receptor beta chains sequenced from one sample in a study of T cell responses to AZD1222 COVID-19 vaccine. This table comes from immunoSEQ multiplex PCR, and its TCRdb copy is limited to in-frame clones, with some not included. The data show about 180,000 clones, about nine tenths seen once. The sample here was peripheral blood, taken 28 days after the second dose of the MenACWY control vaccine. The receptors were sampled from an adult who received the MenACWY meningococcal vaccine as a control.

The CDR3, as DNA: TGTGCCAGCAGCCTGGACGGCGGTCCGAATCAGCCCCAGCATTTT. Protein sequence: CASSLDGGPNQPQHF. This rearrangement joins TRBV7-2 to TRBJ1-5; D gene uncertain. V gave up 5 bases and J gave up 4 bases, with 15 bases separating them. The CDR3 totals 15 residues. Germline CDR1 is SGHTA and CDR2 is FQGNSA. Full variable domain (rest looked up from reference TRBV7-2 and TRBJ1-5): GAGVSQSPSNKVTEKGKDVELRCDPISGHTALYWYRQSLGQGLEFLIYFQGNSAPDKSGLPSDRFSAERTGGSVSTLTIQRTQQEDSAVYLCASSLDGGPNQPQHFGDGTRLSIL.

This clone was seen a single time. The chain recombines TRBV10-1 with TRBJ2-1; the D gene is possibly TRBD1 (6 bases). The length of the CDR3 is 15 residues. V was cut by 4 bases and J by 0 bases, with 10 bases left in between. Germline V CDR1 and CDR2: WNHNN, SYGVQD (reference sequence). The CDR3 reads CASSVTGSSYNEQFF. Here the CDR3 DNA reads TGCGCCAGCAGTGTAACAGGGAGCTCCTACAATGAGCAGTTCTTC.

The chain recombines TRBV20-1 with TRBJ2-7; D may correspond to TRBD1 or TRBD2 (5 bases each). V was pared by 6 bases and J by 5 bases, with 11 bases between. This CDR3 has 11 amino acids. CDR1 and CDR2 (germline): DFQATT, SNEGSKA (reference sequence). This CDR3 reads CSAEGFDEQYF. The CDR3 DNA sequence: TGCAGTGCCGAGGGGTTCGACGAGCAGTACTTC.

The chain employs TRBV30 and TRBJ1-1; no firm D call. V gave up 1 base and J gave up 12 bases, with 12 bases separating them. CDR1 and CDR2 from the germline V gene are GTSNPN and SVGIG (reference sequence). This CDR3 is built from 11 residues. CDR3 in DNA: TGTGCCTGGAGTGCCCAGGAGCTATCTTTCTTT. Its translation: CAWSAQELSFF.

The chain couples TRBV10-3 to TRBJ2-2, with a possible D match to TRBD2 (6 bases). CDR3 length: 14 amino acids. Germline V gene sequence: CDR1 ENHRY, CDR2 SYGVKD. The V end lost 8 bases, the J end lost 6 bases, and 16 bases lay between the germline ends. CDR3 amino acids: CAIHPGASPGELFF. DNA for the CDR3: TGTGCCATCCACCCGGGAGCTAGTCCCGGGGAGCTGTTTTTT.